The clone carrying this TCR beta chain is a singleton in its sample. The table came from immunoSEQ multiplex PCR; TCRdb's copy has only in-frame clones and leaves some out. The sample has under 40,000 clones, just over 90% seen once; the top ten hold about 3.1%. The CDR3 is made up of 15 amino acids. V gave up 6 bases and J gave up 6 bases; unmatched junction bases: 9. The germline gives CDR1 SGHAT, CDR2 FQNNGV. The record originates from a study of circulating and synovial CD4+ cells in juvenile arthritis. The chain links TRBV11-2 to TRBJ2-5; 11 bases map to TRBD2. The clonotype was recovered from a human donor with juvenile idiopathic arthritis. Sequenced: CD4+ T cells from blood. DNA of the CDR3: TGTGCCAGCAGACCTTTAGCGGGAGGGTGGAAGACCCAGTACTTC. Amino acids: CASRPLAGGWKTQYF.